This T cell receptor (beta chain) was documented in a study of response to subunit inactivated influenza vaccine. TCRdb recomputed calls from the RT-PCR reads with MiXCR, one row per CDR3 protein. The sample contains around 480,000 distinct CDR3 sequences, 15% to 20% of which appear only once. This clonotype was seen more than once but under ten times. Its specificity is not known. Study results and limitations: Each seasonal influenza vaccination, the authors suggested, recruits few new T cells.

There are 18 residues in the CDR3. Looked up from germline, CDR1 is ENHRY and CDR2 is SYGVKD. Trimming cost V 5 bases and J 2 bases; bases outside gene matches: 12. Specimen: CD4+ T cells sorted from PBMCs, collected less than 25 months after vaccination. The rearrangement links TRBV10-3 to TRBJ2-7; 13 bases agree with TRBD2. This receptor was taken from a man between 50 and 75 years old who received an inactivated influenza vaccine. CDR3 bases: TGTGCCATCAGTTCCGGGACTAGCGGGATCCACTCAACCTACGAGCAGTACTTC. This encodes CAISSGTSGIHSTYEQYF.